This note documents a single T cell receptor (beta chain) sequence. V lost 3 bases to trimming and J lost 6 bases, with 11 bases between them. The CDR3 has 14 residues. The germline V gene has CDR1 SGHAT and CDR2 FQDESV (reference sequence). This sample was taken from a study of blood T cell repertoires in COVID-19. Method: immunoSEQ multiplex PCR; TCRdb's copy keeps in-frame clones and lacks some. The table includes about 140,000 clones, roughly 85% detected once. The TCR sequence derives from a woman in her fifties or sixties who had recovered from COVID-19. The V and J genes are TRBV11-1 and TRBJ2-2, with D perhaps TRBD1 (5 bases). Sequencing input: PBMCs or T cells enriched from blood (not recorded which). DNA of the CDR3: TGTGCCAGCAGCTTGCTAGGGGTTTCCGGGGAGCTGTTTTTT. Protein sequence: CASSLLGVSGELFF.